This TCR beta chain stems from a study of T cell responses to AZD1222 COVID-19 vaccine. Study-wide points: Compared with day 0, the breadth and depth of the Spike-specific TCR repertoire rose significantly after two doses of AZD1222. Seropositive AZD1222 recipients at baseline numbered only five or six. CD4 TCRs covered the whole spike, strongest at regions 160-218 and 743-854.

Trimming removed 4 bases at V and 4 bases at J, with 10 bases between. CDR1 GTSNPN and CDR2 SVGIG come from the germline V gene (reference sequence). The CDR3 is 12 amino acids. A word on this clone: Its antigen remains unknown.

Produced via immunoSEQ multiplex PCR; TCRdb's table is partial and in-frame only. The table includes approximately 99,000 clones, over 85% detected once. The receptor's source is an adult in good health. The rearrangement uses TRBV30 and TRBJ1-1; D is uncertain. The input for sequencing was peripheral blood, taken on day 0 of MenACWY control vaccination. The CDR3 bases are TGTGCCTGGACCCACTCGGTCACTGAAGCTTTCTTT. It translates to CAWTHSVTEAFF.